A selection of T cell receptor beta chains follows, all from one sample in a study of T cell repertoires in cytomegalovirus infection. TCRdb independently ran MiXCR on the reads; one entry per CDR3 protein. The table records hundreds of thousands of distinct CDR3 sequences, 35% of them present only once. Input material: PBMCs. The receptors come from a human donor in good health (CMV status not recorded). Some clones in this sample may be carry-over from other donors' samples. The CDR3 runs from the conserved cysteine through the conserved F or W. The D gene is left open where the match is weak. The size of a clone is reported for some rows only, either as once, few or many, or as a class for expanded clones.

cdr3_aa: CASSEGAGTYEQYF
cdr3_nt: TGTGCCAGCAGTGAAGGGGCAGGGACCTACGAGCAGTACTTC
v_call: TRBV6-1
clone_size: .
d_call: .
j_call: TRBJ2-7

cdr3_aa: CASSRLGTLNTGELFF
cdr3_nt: TGTGCCAGCAGCCGATTAGGAACACTGAACACCGGGGAGCTGTTTTTT
v_call: TRBV11-2
clone_size: few
d_call: .
j_call: TRBJ2-2

cdr3_aa: CSAPDRVNTEAFF
cdr3_nt: TGCAGTGCGCCTGACAGGGTAAACACTGAAGCTTTCTTT
v_call: TRBV20-1
clone_size: .
d_call: TRBD1
j_call: TRBJ1-1

cdr3_aa: CASSKGRTGPPEAFF
cdr3_nt: TGTGCCAGCAGCAAAGGCAGGACAGGCCCCCCTGAAGCTTTCTTT
v_call: TRBV2
clone_size: .
d_call: TRBD1
j_call: TRBJ1-1

cdr3_aa: CARAQGAGNEQYF
cdr3_nt: TGCGCCAGAGCACAGGGGGCTGGAAACGAGCAGTACTTC
v_call: TRBV10-2
clone_size: few
d_call: TRBD1
j_call: TRBJ2-7

cdr3_aa: CSVLTTTNTGELFF
cdr3_nt: TGCAGCGTACTCACCACCACAAACACCGGGGAGCTGTTTTTT
v_call: TRBV29-1
clone_size: .
d_call: .
j_call: TRBJ2-2

cdr3_aa: CASSSGKMAGGEEQYF
cdr3_nt: TGTGCCAGCAGCTCTGGCAAAATGGCAGGGGGTGAGGAGCAGTACTTC
v_call: TRBV11-3
clone_size: .
d_call: TRBD1
j_call: TRBJ2-7

cdr3_aa: CASSLEISAMDSGNTIYF
cdr3_nt: TGTGCCAGCAGCTTAGAGATCTCAGCCATGGACTCTGGAAACACCATATATTTT
v_call: TRBV7-6
clone_size: many
d_call: .
j_call: TRBJ1-3

cdr3_aa: CASSSTSTGELFF
cdr3_nt: TGTGCCAGCAGTTCAACCTCCACCGGGGAGCTGTTTTTT
v_call: TRBV6-2/TRBV6-3
clone_size: few
d_call: .
j_call: TRBJ2-2

cdr3_aa: CATSDLGLAGDTGELFF
cdr3_nt: TGTGCCACCAGTGACCTAGGACTAGCGGGGGACACCGGGGAGCTGTTTTTT
v_call: TRBV24-1
clone_size: .
d_call: TRBD2
j_call: TRBJ2-2

cdr3_aa: CASSLDVGSMDEQFF
cdr3_nt: TGTGCCAGCAGCTTAGATGTCGGGAGTATGGATGAGCAGTTCTTC
v_call: TRBV7-9
clone_size: .
d_call: .
j_call: TRBJ2-1

cdr3_aa: CASSPSGYSYNSPLHF
cdr3_nt: TGTGCCAGCAGTCCCTCAGGTTATTCCTATAATTCACCCCTCCACTTT
v_call: TRBV6-1
clone_size: .
d_call: .
j_call: TRBJ1-6

cdr3_aa: CASSQGNSLSYEQYF
cdr3_nt: TGCGCCAGCAGCCAAGGGAACAGTCTCTCCTACGAGCAGTACTTC
v_call: TRBV4-1
clone_size: .
d_call: .
j_call: TRBJ2-7

cdr3_aa: CSARQGGTDTQYF
cdr3_nt: TGCAGCGCCCGACAGGGAGGAACAGATACGCAGTATTTT
v_call: TRBV29-1
clone_size: few
d_call: .
j_call: TRBJ2-3

cdr3_aa: CSVEEGAGEQYF
cdr3_nt: TGCAGCGTTGAAGAGGGGGCAGGGGAGCAGTACTTC
v_call: TRBV29-1
clone_size: .
d_call: .
j_call: TRBJ2-7

cdr3_aa: CASSQTVNSPLHF
cdr3_nt: TGTGCCAGCAGCCAGACCGTGAATTCACCCCTCCACTTT
v_call: TRBV7-8
clone_size: few
d_call: .
j_call: TRBJ1-6

cdr3_aa: CSAIAEKLFF
cdr3_nt: TGCAGTGCTATTGCTGAAAAACTGTTTTTT
v_call: TRBV20-1
clone_size: few
d_call: .
j_call: TRBJ1-4

cdr3_aa: CASRRAGAYTEAFF
cdr3_nt: TGTGCCAGTCGTCGGGCGGGAGCGTACACTGAAGCTTTCTTT
v_call: TRBV27
clone_size: .
d_call: .
j_call: TRBJ1-1

cdr3_aa: CASSRTRNTGELFF
cdr3_nt: TGTGCCAGCAGCCGGACACGGAACACCGGGGAGCTGTTTTTT
v_call: TRBV7-2
clone_size: few
d_call: .
j_call: TRBJ2-2

cdr3_aa: CASSLAGTGSYEQYF
cdr3_nt: TGTGCCAGCAGCCTAGCCGGGACCGGCTCCTACGAGCAGTACTTC
v_call: TRBV7-6
clone_size: many
d_call: .
j_call: TRBJ2-7

cdr3_aa: CASSPRVDSTDTQYF
cdr3_nt: TGCGCCAGCAGCCCCAGGGTTGATAGCACAGATACGCAGTATTTT
v_call: TRBV5-1
clone_size: .
d_call: .
j_call: TRBJ2-3

cdr3_aa: CASSSLRVMNTEAFF
cdr3_nt: TGTGCCAGCAGTTCTTTGCGGGTTATGAACACTGAAGCTTTCTTT
v_call: TRBV6-1
clone_size: .
d_call: .
j_call: TRBJ1-1

cdr3_aa: CASSWRTGRGTEAFF
cdr3_nt: TGTGCCAGCAGTTGGAGGACAGGGAGGGGGACTGAAGCTTTCTTT
v_call: TRBV28
clone_size: .
d_call: TRBD1
j_call: TRBJ1-1

cdr3_aa: CASSGGIGGNQPQHF
cdr3_nt: TGTGCCAGTAGTGGGGGAATCGGAGGCAATCAGCCCCAGCATTTT
v_call: TRBV19
clone_size: few
d_call: .
j_call: TRBJ1-5

cdr3_aa: CASSESGTGENEQFF
cdr3_nt: TGTGCCAGCAGCGAATCCGGGACAGGGGAAAATGAGCAGTTCTTC
v_call: TRBV7-9
clone_size: .
d_call: TRBD1
j_call: TRBJ2-1

cdr3_aa: CASSSRTSSETQYF
cdr3_nt: TGTGCCAGCAGTTCCCGGACTAGCAGCGAGACCCAGTACTTC
v_call: TRBV27
clone_size: .
d_call: TRBD2
j_call: TRBJ2-5

cdr3_aa: CASSEAGGSFYEQYF
cdr3_nt: TGTGCCAGCAGTGAGGCAGGGGGATCATTCTACGAGCAGTACTTC
v_call: TRBV6-1
clone_size: .
d_call: TRBD1
j_call: TRBJ2-7

cdr3_aa: CSVGLGTPGELFF
cdr3_nt: TGCAGCGTTGGGCTGGGGACCCCCGGGGAGCTGTTTTTT
v_call: TRBV29-1
clone_size: .
d_call: .
j_call: TRBJ2-2

cdr3_aa: CASSPREGGYTF
cdr3_nt: TGTGCCAGCAGCCCCAGGGAAGGCGGCTACACCTTC
v_call: TRBV7-9
clone_size: .
d_call: .
j_call: TRBJ1-2

cdr3_aa: CASSQERGTPETQYF
cdr3_nt: TGCGCCAGCAGCCAAGAGCGGGGGACGCCAGAGACCCAGTACTTC
v_call: TRBV4-1
clone_size: few
d_call: TRBD2
j_call: TRBJ2-5

cdr3_aa: CAISELASVDEQYF
cdr3_nt: TGTGCCATCAGTGAGCTGGCTAGCGTCGACGAGCAGTACTTC
v_call: TRBV10-3
clone_size: .
d_call: .
j_call: TRBJ2-7

cdr3_aa: CASSAAGQNIEAFF
cdr3_nt: TGTGCCAGCAGTGCAGCGGGACAGAACATTGAAGCTTTCTTT
v_call: TRBV6-1
clone_size: .
d_call: TRBD1
j_call: TRBJ1-1

cdr3_aa: CASALSGFSNQPQHF
cdr3_nt: TGTGCCAGCGCCCTCTCGGGTTTTAGCAATCAGCCCCAGCATTTT
v_call: TRBV7-8
clone_size: many
d_call: .
j_call: TRBJ1-5

cdr3_aa: CASSPLPLGPGDTQYF
cdr3_nt: TGTGCCAGCTCACCACTTCCTCTGGGTCCGGGGGATACGCAGTATTTT
v_call: TRBV18
clone_size: .
d_call: .
j_call: TRBJ2-3

cdr3_aa: CASSYATEQYF
cdr3_nt: TGTGCCAGCAGTTATGCGACCGAGCAGTACTTC
v_call: TRBV5-6
clone_size: .
d_call: .
j_call: TRBJ2-7

cdr3_aa: CASSLVRRGGARDTQYF
cdr3_nt: TGTGCCAGCAGCTTAGTCCGGCGCGGGGGGGCCAGGGATACGCAGTATTTT
v_call: TRBV7-2
clone_size: few
d_call: TRBD2
j_call: TRBJ2-3

cdr3_aa: CASSPPRDRAHNEQFF
cdr3_nt: TGTGCCAGCAGCCCCCCCCGGGACAGGGCCCACAATGAGCAGTTCTTC
v_call: TRBV7-8
clone_size: .
d_call: TRBD1
j_call: TRBJ2-1

cdr3_aa: CASSGDTQETQYF
cdr3_nt: TGTGCCAGCAGCGGGGACACCCAAGAGACCCAGTACTTC
v_call: TRBV5-4
clone_size: few
d_call: .
j_call: TRBJ2-5

cdr3_aa: CASSLGAGTSDTQYF
cdr3_nt: TGTGCCAGCAGCTTAGGGGCGGGGACTAGTGATACGCAGTATTTT
v_call: TRBV11-2
clone_size: .
d_call: TRBD2
j_call: TRBJ2-3

cdr3_aa: CSARGTGSVRPSGELFF
cdr3_nt: TGCAGTGCTAGGGGGACAGGGTCAGTCCGTCCCTCCGGGGAGCTGTTTTTT
v_call: TRBV20-1
clone_size: .
d_call: TRBD1
j_call: TRBJ2-2

cdr3_aa: CASSEGRGSHEKLFF
cdr3_nt: TGTGCCAGCAGCGAAGGGCGTGGAAGCCATGAAAAACTGTTTTTT
v_call: TRBV14
clone_size: .
d_call: .
j_call: TRBJ1-4

cdr3_aa: CSAGGGGADPYEQYF
cdr3_nt: TGCAGTGCCGGGGGGGGGGGCGCGGACCCCTACGAGCAGTACTTC
v_call: TRBV20-1
clone_size: .
d_call: TRBD2
j_call: TRBJ2-7

cdr3_aa: CSVVESSYGYTF
cdr3_nt: TGCAGCGTTGTAGAATCTAGCTATGGCTACACCTTC
v_call: TRBV29-1
clone_size: .
d_call: .
j_call: TRBJ1-2

cdr3_aa: CSASPPQAGTEAFF
cdr3_nt: TGCAGTGCTAGCCCTCCCCAGGCTGGCACTGAAGCTTTCTTT
v_call: TRBV20-1
clone_size: .
d_call: .
j_call: TRBJ1-1

cdr3_aa: CASSLGARVVTEAFF
cdr3_nt: TGTGCCAGCAGTTTAGGGGCCCGGGTGGTGACTGAAGCTTTCTTT
v_call: TRBV28
clone_size: .
d_call: .
j_call: TRBJ1-1

cdr3_aa: CASSSPGPTSSYEQYF
cdr3_nt: TGTGCCAGCAGTTCACCGGGACCGACGAGCTCCTACGAGCAGTACTTC
v_call: TRBV27
clone_size: .
d_call: .
j_call: TRBJ2-7

cdr3_aa: CASSPRTELNTEAFF
cdr3_nt: TGTGCCAGCAGCCCAAGGACGGAGTTGAACACTGAAGCTTTCTTT
v_call: TRBV7-8
clone_size: many
d_call: .
j_call: TRBJ1-1